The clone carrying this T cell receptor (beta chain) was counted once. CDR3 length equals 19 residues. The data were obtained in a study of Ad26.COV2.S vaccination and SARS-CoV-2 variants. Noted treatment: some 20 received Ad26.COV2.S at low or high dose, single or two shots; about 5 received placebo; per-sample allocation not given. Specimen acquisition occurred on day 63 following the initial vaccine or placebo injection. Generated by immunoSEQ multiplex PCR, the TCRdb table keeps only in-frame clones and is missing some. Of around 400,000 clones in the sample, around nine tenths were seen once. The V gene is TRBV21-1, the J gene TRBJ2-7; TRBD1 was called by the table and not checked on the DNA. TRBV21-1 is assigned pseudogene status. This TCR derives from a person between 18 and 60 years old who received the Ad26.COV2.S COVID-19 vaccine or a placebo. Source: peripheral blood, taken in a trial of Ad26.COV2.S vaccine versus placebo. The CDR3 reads CASSKEELLLQGDPYEQYF. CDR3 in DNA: TGTGCCAGCAGCAAAGAGGAACTTCTCTTACAGGGGGACCCCTACGAGCAGTACTTC.